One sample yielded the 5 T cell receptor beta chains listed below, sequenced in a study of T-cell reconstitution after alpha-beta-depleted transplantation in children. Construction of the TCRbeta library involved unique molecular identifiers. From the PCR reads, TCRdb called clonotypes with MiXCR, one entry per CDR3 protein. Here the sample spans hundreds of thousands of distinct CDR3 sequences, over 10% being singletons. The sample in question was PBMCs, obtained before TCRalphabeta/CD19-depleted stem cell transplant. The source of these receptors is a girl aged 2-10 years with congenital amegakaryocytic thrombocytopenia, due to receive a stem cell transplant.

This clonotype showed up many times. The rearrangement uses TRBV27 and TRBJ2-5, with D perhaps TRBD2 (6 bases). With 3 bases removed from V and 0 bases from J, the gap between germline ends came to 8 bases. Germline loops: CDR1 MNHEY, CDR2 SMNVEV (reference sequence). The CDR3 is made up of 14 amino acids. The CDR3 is CASSFGLHQETQYF. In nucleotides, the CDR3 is TGTGCCAGCAGTTTCGGACTACACCAAGAGACCCAGTACTTC.

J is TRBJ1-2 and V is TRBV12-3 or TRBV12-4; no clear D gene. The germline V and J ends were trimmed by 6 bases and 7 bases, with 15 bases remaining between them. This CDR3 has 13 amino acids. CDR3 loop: CASSPHGVTGYTF. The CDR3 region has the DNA TGTGCCAGCAGCCCCCATGGGGTTACTGGCTACACCTTC.

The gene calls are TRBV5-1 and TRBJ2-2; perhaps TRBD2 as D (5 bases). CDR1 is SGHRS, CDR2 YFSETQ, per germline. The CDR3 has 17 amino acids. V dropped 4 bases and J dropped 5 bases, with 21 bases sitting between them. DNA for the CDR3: TGCGCCAGCAGCCCGGACCCTATCGCCGGGAAAACCGGGGAGCTGTTTTTT. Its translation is CASSPDPIAGKTGELFF.

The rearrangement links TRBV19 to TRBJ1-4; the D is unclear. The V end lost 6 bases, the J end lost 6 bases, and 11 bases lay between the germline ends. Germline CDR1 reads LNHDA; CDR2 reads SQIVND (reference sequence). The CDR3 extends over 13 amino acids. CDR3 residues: CASRDGMDEKLFF. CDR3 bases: TGTGCCAGTAGAGACGGGATGGATGAAAAACTGTTTTTT.

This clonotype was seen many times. DNA for the CDR3: TGTGCCAGCAGTCGGACAGTAACTAACTATGGCTACACCTTC. It is translated as CASSRTVTNYGYTF. The rearrangement links TRBV6-5 to TRBJ1-2; D perhaps matches TRBD1 (6 bases). Germline V gene lookup returns CDR1 MNHEY and CDR2 SVGAGI. The CDR3 contains 14 residues. Trimming removed 5 bases from V and 0 bases from J, with 10 bases in between.